Listed here is a single TCR beta chain. The antigen it recognizes is unknown. No much larger clonotype is one base removed from it; base qualities were not supplied. These data come from a study of blood T cell repertoires in COVID-19 (dated by TCRdb to 2020 to 2021). With respect to the entire study: The collaborator samples originated in the United States, Italy and Spain and spanned the acute and convalescent phases of COVID-19. The prospective study material was composed of cDNA or gDNA derived from T cells, B-cell-depleted T cells, or PBMCs. Subjects who had been exposed to COVID-19, were actively infected with it, or had recovered from it provided the deeply sampled blood TCRbeta repertoires that made up the dataset. A freely available public database, intended as a resource for researchers studying the immune response to SARS-CoV-2, is where the repertoires were released. Samples came from the ongoing ImmuneRACE study (first 160 participants) plus 1,254 subjects from 6 global collaborators. Nearly every sample came with metadata listing a de-identified subject ID, COVID-19 status, age in years and sex. Where available, HLA class I and class II types were obtained from metadata supplied by the sample provider rather than from assay-based typing.

TCRbeta CDR3 regions were amplified from genomic DNA using the immunoSEQ Assay, a bias-controlled multiplex PCR. The authors' analysis ran thus. The number of nucleated cells in each sample was estimated from the amplification of reference gene primers within the assay. To quantify the absolute abundance of each unique TCRbeta CDR3 rearrangement, sequence reads were collapsed and filtered. For each sample, productive Simpson clonality was calculated by taking the square root of Simpson's diversity index across productive rearrangements. TCRdb carries this immuneACCESS record with in-frame sequences only. Its versions omit some clonotypes, under half of them owing to an unresolved V gene in the studies checked, with the rest unexplained. The V and J calls and the clone size are those of that table, but D and trimming were determined from the DNA. The sample data list about 250,000 clones, and 86% of these were observed just once. Together, the top ten hold 15% to 19% of the sample.

Results and caveats for the whole study, not just this receptor: The quantity of clinical and demographic metadata differed by source and by participant and was supplied without curation.

CDR1 SGHNT and CDR2 YENEEA are derived from the germline V gene. V is clipped by 0 bases and J by 12 bases, and the sequence between their germline boundaries is 14 bases long. Inclusive of the bounding cysteine and phenylalanine, the CDR3 is 13 residues long. Only the CDR3 region is kept as DNA, spanning 39 bases read in frame from base 1. Enrolling through a virtual design, the prospective study's participants ranged in age from roughly 18 to 95 years and lived across roughly 24 United States geographic areas. In the prospective study, cohorts were assigned on the basis of participant-reported clinical history obtained from a screening survey and a study questionnaire. Recovered participants in ImmuneRACE Cohort 3 were defined as having two consecutive negative NP/OP PCR tests, clearance from a healthcare professional, or resolution of symptoms. Mobile phlebotomists in the prospective study collected whole blood, serum and a nasopharyngeal or oropharyngeal swab from every participant. Prospective study participants could optionally give additional blood draws and questionnaires over a roughly two-month period. Before DNA extraction, blood samples from the prospective study were shipped at room temperature or frozen.

The sample comprised PBMCs or T cells enriched from blood (not recorded which). This clonotype originated in a man aged 18 to 30 who had recovered from COVID-19. The chain was built from TRBV11-3 and TRBJ1-1; the D gene is not confidently resolved. The CDR3 here reads CASSLDLIGRPFF. At the DNA level, the sequence is TGTGCCAGCAGCTTAGATCTTATAGGGAGGCCTTTCTTT.